The 5 T cell receptor beta chains reported below all come from one sample, sequenced in a study of blood T cell repertoires in COVID-19. The table came from immunoSEQ multiplex PCR; TCRdb's copy has only in-frame clones and leaves some out. The sample shows some 120,000 clones, around 83% of them seen only once. Material: peripheral blood. These receptors came from a woman between 45 and 65 years old with acute or convalescent COVID-19.

The chain has TRBV4-2 and TRBJ2-3; 12 bases match TRBD2. V trimming: 5 bases; J trimming: 4 bases; junction bases outside the gene matches: 16. The germline V gene has CDR1 LGHNA and CDR2 YNFKEQ. The CDR3 has 19 residues. The CDR3 nucleotides are TGTGCCAGCAGCTCGCGACAATTTGGACTAGCGGGGAGGGCAGATACGCAGTATTTT. This codes for CASSSRQFGLAGRADTQYF.

The chain carries TRBV15 and TRBJ2-1, with 9 bases matching TRBD1. The junction had 11 bases not matched to a gene; V was cut back by 0 bases and J by 5 bases. The CDR3 consists of 18 residues. Looked up from germline, CDR1 is LNHNV and CDR2 is YYDKDF (reference sequence). CDR3 DNA: TGTGCCACCAGCAGAGATGGGTTTGGGGACAGGGTCGACAATGAGCAGTTCTTC. It yields the protein CATSRDGFGDRVDNEQFF.

Regarding this clone: Other nucleotide sequences in the sample specify the same CDR3. The chain uses TRBV4-2 and TRBJ2-7; TRBD1 matches at 9 bases. CDR3 length: 14 residues. Germline V lookup: CDR1 LGHNA, CDR2 YNFKEQ. V shed 1 base, J shed 3 bases, and the junction held 1 base outside the gene matches. CDR3 residues: CASSQGQGDYEQYF. CDR3 nucleotide sequence: TGTGCCAGCAGCCAAGGACAGGGGGACTACGAGCAGTACTTC.

The gene calls are TRBV18 and TRBJ1-4; no clear D gene. Germline V gene data show CDR1 as KGHSH and CDR2 as LQKENI. Trimming took off 4 bases at V and 8 bases at J, with 14 bases between the two ends. CDR3 length: 14 amino acids. The CDR3 DNA follows: TGTGCCAGCTCACTGCCTGGGCTGTACGAAAAACTGTTTTTT. Translating it yields CASSLPGLYEKLFF. The full variable domain, completed using reference TRBV18 and TRBJ1-4, is NAGVMQNPRHLVRRRGQEARLRCSPMKGHSHVYWYRQLPEEGLKFMVYLQKENIIDESGMPKERFSAEFPKEGPSILRIQQVVRGDSAAYFCASSLPGLYEKLFFGSGTQLSVL.

Only a few counts were recorded for this clone. The chain combines TRBV5-4 with TRBJ1-5; no clear D gene. CDR3 length: 14 residues. Germline V CDR1 and CDR2: SGHNT, YYREEE (reference sequence). The ends were cut back, 3 bases at V and 0 bases at J, with 7 bases in the middle. CDR3: CASSSRDSNQPQHF. CDR3 nucleotides: TGTGCCAGCAGCTCTCGGGATAGCAATCAGCCCCAGCATTTT.